What follows are 30 T cell receptor beta chains derived from one specimen sequenced in a study of Ad26.COV2.S vaccination and SARS-CoV-2 variants. Noted treatment: around 19 received Ad26.COV2.S at low or high dose, single or two shots; about 5 received placebo; per-sample allocation not given. Sampling was done on day 63 after the first vaccine or placebo injection. Assay used: immunoSEQ multiplex PCR; TCRdb lists only in-frame clones, some missing. Of 440,000 or so clones in the sample, around 91% were seen once. This specimen was peripheral blood, taken in a trial of Ad26.COV2.S vaccine versus placebo. Source of these receptors: a person between 18 and 60 years old who received the Ad26.COV2.S COVID-19 vaccine or a placebo.

This CDR3 reads CASSITEGTEAFF. The CDR3 DNA reads TGTGCCAGTAGTATAACTGAGGGTACTGAAGCTTTCTTT. V usage is TRBV19 and J usage is TRBJ1-1; unclear D gene. Germline CDR1 reads LNHDA; CDR2 reads SQIVND (reference sequence). The CDR3 contains 13 residues. V gave up 2 bases and J gave up 5 bases, with 9 bases separating them.

The chain is built from TRBV27 and TRBJ2-5, with D possibly being TRBD1 (6 bases). The CDR3 extends over 15 amino acids. The V gene's germline CDR1 is MNHEY and CDR2 SMNVEV (reference sequence). The germline V and J ends were trimmed by 5 bases and 5 bases, with 18 bases remaining between them. CDR3 sequence: CASSTRQGRWETQYF. Written as DNA, the CDR3 is TGTGCCAGCAGTACCCGCCAGGGGCGATGGGAGACCCAGTACTTC.

V and J are TRBV18 and TRBJ1-5, with a tentative D call TRBD1 (5 bases). Germline V gene lookup returns CDR1 KGHSH and CDR2 LQKENI. This CDR3 has 13 residues. V lost 6 bases to trimming and J lost 4 bases, with 10 bases between them. DNA of the CDR3: TGTGCCAGCTCGCCGACAGAGAATCAGCCCCAGCATTTT. Translated, it gives CASSPTENQPQHF.

The rearrangement uses TRBV7-8 and TRBJ2-5; no definite D call. The V gene lost 4 bases and the J gene lost 5 bases, with 14 bases spanning the gap. In germline, CDR1 is SGHVS, CDR2 FQNEAQ. The CDR3 extends over 14 amino acids. CDR3 nucleotide sequence: TGTGCCAGCAGCTCTCTCCGGGCGAGGGAGACCCAGTACTTC. It is translated as CASSSLRARETQYF.

The J gene is TRBJ1-4, the V gene TRBV19, with a weak D call TRBD1 (5 bases). Germline-derived CDR1 and CDR2 are LNHDA and SQIVND (reference sequence). The CDR3 loop spans 17 amino acids. Between the trimmed V and J ends, which lost 3 bases and 3 bases, there was a span of 17 bases. The CDR3 DNA reads as TGTGCCAGTAGTATTTTCGCCGGGGCTGGGGCTAATGAAAAACTGTTTTTT. Its protein product is CASSIFAGAGANEKLFF.

Comments on this clone: The sample has other DNA sequences that encode this CDR3 too. For the CDR3, the DNA is TGTGCCAGCAGCGTAGGAGGAATCTACAATGAGCAGTTCTTC. Its protein is CASSVGGIYNEQFF. V is TRBV9 and J is TRBJ2-1; D remains ambiguous. V was cut by 0 bases and J by 3 bases, with 7 bases left in between. The CDR3 is made up of 14 amino acids. The germline V gene has CDR1 SGDLS and CDR2 YYNGEE.

The chain recombines TRBV29-1 with TRBJ2-1; D not certain. From germline, CDR1 is SQVTM and CDR2 ANQGSEA. CDR3 length: 14 residues. Trimming removed 4 bases at V and 0 bases at J, with 10 bases between. The CDR3 DNA sequence: TGCAGCGTTGGGACGGAAAGCTCCTACAATGAGCAGTTCTTC. It specifies CSVGTESSYNEQFF.

The genes are TRBV6-2 or TRBV6-3 and TRBJ2-2, with D perhaps TRBD1 or TRBD2 (5 bases each). Per the germline V gene, CDR1 is MNHEY and CDR2 is SVGEGT. The CDR3 consists of 18 residues. With 2 bases removed from V and 4 bases from J, the gap between germline ends came to 20 bases. This CDR3 is CASSYPRDRQSFTGELFF. Here the CDR3 DNA reads TGTGCCAGCAGTTACCCCCGGGACCGCCAGAGCTTCACCGGGGAGCTGTTTTTT.

The rearrangement links TRBV24-1 to TRBJ2-2; D might be TRBD1 (6 bases). In germline, CDR1 is KGHDR, CDR2 SFDVKD. The V end was cut by 7 bases, the J end by 4 bases, with 9 bases between. The CDR3 extends over 13 amino acids. CDR3 loop: CATRGHATGELFF. DNA of the CDR3: TGTGCCACCAGGGGACACGCCACCGGGGAGCTGTTTTTT.

The chain recombines TRBV27 with TRBJ1-6, with TRBD1 matching 9 bases. Per the germline V gene, CDR1 is MNHEY and CDR2 is SMNVEV (reference sequence). The CDR3 has 21 residues. Trimming took 2 bases from V and 2 from J; bases not matched to a gene: 16. CDR3 in amino acids: CASSLIAPGQGLLTYNSPLHF. CDR3 nucleotide sequence: TGTGCCAGCAGTTTAATAGCCCCGGGACAGGGCCTCTTAACCTATAATTCACCCCTCCACTTT.

The chain employs TRBV5-6 and TRBJ2-7; D is unresolved. The CDR3 consists of 15 residues. V lost 0 bases and J lost 2, with 12 bases in between. Germline V gene lookup returns CDR1 SGHDT and CDR2 YYEEEE. The CDR3 loop reads CASSLVAANPYEQYF. CDR3 bases: TGTGCCAGCAGCTTGGTGGCAGCAAATCCCTACGAGCAGTACTTC.

This clone has a single count. The V and J genes are TRBV30 and TRBJ1-5, with a possible D match to TRBD1 (5 bases). Trimming removed 1 base from V and 5 bases from J, with 9 bases in between. This CDR3 contains 13 residues. In germline, CDR1 is GTSNPN, CDR2 SVGIG (reference sequence). CDR3 bases: TGTGCCTGGAGTGCATGGGGGGATCAGCCCCAGCATTTT. Translation gives CAWSAWGDQPQHF.

The rearrangement uses TRBV6-5 and TRBJ2-7, with 11 bases matching TRBD2. CDR3 size: 14 residues. The germline CDR1 and CDR2 sequences are MNHEY and SVGAGI. V was clipped by 3 bases and J by 5 bases; unmatched bases: 3. The CDR3 is CASSYLAGGHEQYF. CDR3 nucleotide sequence: TGTGCCAGCAGTTATCTAGCGGGAGGCCACGAGCAGTACTTC.

The genes are TRBV19 and TRBJ1-3; TRBD1 is a possible D gene (6 bases). Trimming shortened V by 6 bases and J by 2 bases, and 17 bases separated the two germline ends. The length of the CDR3 is 16 residues. CDR1 is LNHDA and CDR2 is SQIVND in the germline V gene (reference sequence). CDR3 amino acids: CASRGAAQGTGNTIYF. CDR3 DNA: TGTGCCAGTAGGGGGGCCGCGCAGGGAACTGGAAACACCATATATTTT.

This chain links TRBV6-2 or TRBV6-3 with TRBJ1-5; the match to TRBD1 covers 9 bases. Losses at the gene ends were 5 bases for V and 1 base for J; bases not matched to a gene: 3. The CDR3 is 15 amino acids. Germline V gives CDR1 MNHEY, CDR2 SVGEGT. As DNA, the CDR3 is TGTGCCAGCAGTAGGGACAGGGCAAGCAATCAGCCCCAGCATTTT. Protein: CASSRDRASNQPQHF.

The genes are TRBV5-1 and TRBJ2-2; D unclear. This CDR3 has 15 residues. V was clipped by 2 bases and J by 6 bases, with 14 bases between them. Germline CDR1 reads SGHRS; CDR2 reads YFSETQ. This CDR3 is CASSFSARIPGELFF. CDR3 sequence (DNA): TGCGCCAGCAGCTTCAGCGCTCGCATCCCCGGGGAGCTGTTTTTT.

The chain carries TRBV7-9 and TRBJ2-1, with D perhaps TRBD1 (6 bases). Germline V gene sequence: CDR1 SEHNR, CDR2 FQNEAQ (reference sequence). The CDR3 has 15 amino acids. Trimming removed 8 bases from V and 6 bases from J, with 20 bases in between. The CDR3 nucleotides are TGTGCCAGCCTAGAGGGGGTAGTATTGCCCAATGAGCAGTTCTTC. It encodes CASLEGVVLPNEQFF. Full variable domain (missing parts from reference TRBV7-9 and TRBJ2-1): DTGVSQNPRHKITKRGQNVTFRCDPISEHNRLYWYRQTLGQGPEFLTYFQNEAQLEKSRLLSDRFSAERPKGSFSTLEIQRTEQGDSAMYLCASLEGVVLPNEQFFGPGTRLTVL.

Turning to this clone: The sample contains more than one DNA sequence encoding this CDR3. The V call is TRBV20-1, the J call TRBJ1-2, with D possibly being TRBD1 (5 bases). Deletions cut 1 base from V and 8 bases from J, with 8 bases between. The CDR3 is made up of 11 amino acids. The germline V gene has CDR1 DFQATT and CDR2 SNEGSKA (reference sequence). The CDR3, as DNA: TGCAGTGCTAGAGTGGGGGACGGCTACACCTTC. Translating it yields CSARVGDGYTF.

The chain couples TRBV28 to TRBJ1-5; no clear D. This CDR3 spans 11 amino acids. CDR1 is MDHEN and CDR2 is SYDVKM in the germline V gene. V lost 6 bases, J lost 6 bases, and 6 bases lay in between. CDR3 nucleotides: TGTGCCAGCAGGGGATCTCAGCCCCAGCATTTT. Its translation is CASRGSQPQHF. The entire variable domain, with the rest obtained from reference TRBV28 and TRBJ1-5, is as follows: DVKVTQSSRYLVKRTGEKVFLECVQDMDHENMFWYRQDPGLGLRLIYFSYDVKMKEKGDIPEGYSVSREKKERFSLILESASTNQTSMYLCASRGSQPQHFGDGTRLSIL.

The J gene is TRBJ2-7, the V gene TRBV4-2; the match to TRBD1 covers 12 bases. Per the germline V gene, CDR1 is LGHNA and CDR2 is YNFKEQ. V lost 0 bases to trimming and J lost 5 bases; unmatched junction nucleotides: 5. There are 16 residues in the CDR3. The CDR3 coding sequence is TGTGCCAGCAGCCAAGAATTGGGGACAGGGGGCGACGAGCAGTACTTC. The encoded protein is CASSQELGTGGDEQYF.

The gene calls are TRBV4-1 and TRBJ2-1; possibly TRBD1 or TRBD2 for D (5 bases each). V gave up 5 bases and J gave up 2 bases, with 19 bases separating them. Germline V gives CDR1 MGHRA, CDR2 YSYEKL. This CDR3 comprises 17 residues. The CDR3 coding sequence is TGCGCCAGCAGCTTCTACACGGGGACCCAAGCCTACAATGAGCAGTTCTTC. Protein: CASSFYTGTQAYNEQFF.

CDR3 sequence: CASSYLGAKNTGELFF. In DNA form, the CDR3 reads TGTGCCAGCAGTTACTTGGGGGCAAAGAACACCGGGGAGCTGTTTTTT. The chain uses TRBV6-2 or TRBV6-3 and TRBJ2-2; the D gene is possibly TRBD1 (6 bases). Trimming pared 1 base from V and 1 base from J, leaving 10 bases between. This CDR3 comprises 16 residues. CDR1 MNHEY and CDR2 SVGEGT come from the germline V gene.

This rearrangement joins TRBV7-3 to TRBJ2-3, with no clear D. The CDR3 is made up of 15 amino acids. CDR1 SGHTA and CDR2 FQGTGA come from the germline V gene. Trimming took off 6 bases at V and 3 bases at J, with 16 bases between the two ends. The CDR3 DNA reads TGTGCCAGCAGTTCCAACGTTGGAAAAACAGATACGCAGTATTTT. Its translation: CASSSNVGKTDTQYF. The variable domain in full, with the rest retrieved from reference TRBV7-3 and TRBJ2-3, is GAGVSQTPSNKVTEKGKYVELRCDPISGHTALYWYRQSLGQGPEFLIYFQGTGAADDSGLPNDRFFAVRPEGSVSTLKIQRTERGDSAVYLCASSSNVGKTDTQYFGPGTRLTVL.

This chain connects TRBV6-1 to TRBJ1-5; the D is unclear. The V and J ends lost 1 base and 1 base respectively, with 20 bases between them. CDR1 and CDR2 from the germline V gene are MNHNS and SASEGT. This CDR3 comprises 19 residues. In nucleotides, the CDR3 is TGTGCCAGCAGTGAAGGAGGGCGGGCAGGTCGACTAAGCAATCAGCCCCAGCATTTT. Translated, it gives CASSEGGRAGRLSNQPQHF.

The chain recombines TRBV5-1 with TRBJ2-1, with TRBD2 matching over 8 bases. Per the germline V gene, CDR1 is SGHRS and CDR2 is YFSETQ. The CDR3 totals 15 residues. V shed 4 bases, J shed 10 bases, and the junction held 13 bases outside the gene matches. The CDR3 reads CASSAQGTRSEEQFF. CDR3 bases: TGCGCCAGCAGCGCCCAGGGGACTAGATCTGAGGAGCAGTTCTTC.

This clone has just one count. The genes are TRBV25-1 and TRBJ1-5; tentatively, D is TRBD1 (5 bases). The CDR3 consists of 15 residues. CDR1 and CDR2 (germline): MGHDK, SYGVNS. Trimming took off 5 bases at V and 3 bases at J, with 14 bases between the two ends. Here the CDR3 reads CASSPHGGSNQPQHF. The CDR3 DNA reads as TGTGCCAGCAGTCCGCATGGGGGGTCCAATCAGCCCCAGCATTTT.

In its sample, this clone was seen a few times. The V call is TRBV7-3, the J call TRBJ2-2; D possibly uses TRBD1 or TRBD2 (5 bases each). V dropped 1 base and J dropped 0 bases, with 15 bases sitting between them. Germline lookup yields CDR1 SGHTA and CDR2 FQGTGA. The CDR3 has 18 amino acids. CDR3 sequence: CASSLRGLRAANTGELFF. CDR3 bases: TGTGCCAGCAGCTTAAGGGGGTTGCGGGCAGCGAACACCGGGGAGCTGTTTTTT.

The chain combines TRBV5-1 with TRBJ1-1, with D possibly TRBD1 on 6 matching bases. With 3 bases removed from V and 8 bases from J, the gap between germline ends came to 20 bases. Looked up from germline, CDR1 is SGHRS and CDR2 is YFSETQ. CDR3 size: 15 residues. As DNA, the CDR3 is TGCGCCAGCAGCTGTATGCGAATAATACAGGGCGAAGCTTTCTTT. It encodes CASSCMRIIQGEAFF.

This rearrangement joins TRBV7-9 to TRBJ1-5; D might be TRBD1 (6 bases). The V gene's germline CDR1 is SEHNR and CDR2 FQNEAQ (reference sequence). CDR3 length: 17 residues. The germline V and J ends were trimmed by 5 bases and 1 base, with 18 bases remaining between them. Written as DNA, the CDR3 is TGTGCCAGCAGCCCAGGGGCGGGGGGCACGAGCAATCAGCCCCAGCATTTT. Amino acid sequence: CASSPGAGGTSNQPQHF.

The V call is TRBV5-5, the J call TRBJ2-7; the D is unclear. The V gene lost 0 bases and the J gene lost 2 bases, with 9 bases spanning the gap. Germline V gene sequence: CDR1 SGHKS, CDR2 YYEKEE (reference sequence). The CDR3 is 14 residues long. The chain's CDR3 is CASSLGQSTYEQYF. The CDR3 coding sequence is TGTGCCAGCAGCTTGGGGCAGAGTACCTACGAGCAGTACTTC.